This is a list of T cell receptor beta chains from one sample in a study of Ad26.COV2.S vaccination and SARS-CoV-2 variants. Sequenced by immunoSEQ multiplex PCR; TCRdb stores in-frame clones only, minus some. The data show about 350,000 clones, roughly nine tenths seen once. The starting material was peripheral blood, obtained in a trial of Ad26.COV2.S vaccine versus placebo. Receptors were obtained from a person between 18 and 60 years old who received the Ad26.COV2.S COVID-19 vaccine or a placebo. The CDR3 runs from the conserved cysteine through the conserved F or W. Each record gives: V gene, D gene, CDR3 protein. A D gene is named only where the DNA matches it firmly.

>TRBV7-6|.
CASSLSTDPRQPQHF
>TRBV30|.
CAWRRAYEQYF
>TRBV15|.
CATTLAGEKLFF
>TRBV6-5|.
CASSPQVRVAPLHF
>TRBV18|.
CASSPPVIQPGNTIYF
>TRBV9|.
CASRGISEKLFF
>TRBV29-1|TRBD2
CSVGTSGSFAGELFF
>TRBV4-3|TRBD1
CASSQYRGLNEKLFF
>TRBV5-1|.
CASSKGGYTGELFF
>TRBV12-5|TRBD1
CASGRNRGSYEKLFF
>TRBV5-1|TRBD2
CASSLVVGGATDTQYF
>TRBV3-1/TRBV3-2|.
CASSPRGNTIYF
>TRBV18|.
CASSADRNTEAFF
>TRBV15|.
CATSRGGAFYGYTF
>TRBV6-6|.
CASSYGGRVGNTEAFF
>TRBV6-5|.
CASSYIPVRGLDTQYF
>TRBV6-5|.
CASSYGQGLRNTEAFF
>TRBV4-1|.
CASSQDTGDNEKLFF
>TRBV28|.
CASSPIPGREPQHF
>TRBV19|.
CASTRQRGSSYNEQFF
>TRBV7-3|TRBD1
CASSFRDRGSEAFF
>TRBV2|.
CASSVYTGPGLDEQYF
>TRBV5-1|.
CASSFGTEKETQYF
>TRBV6-2/TRBV6-3|TRBD2
CASSYLLAGDNEQFF
>TRBV12-5|TRBD1
CASGLRTGTLWDEQYF
>TRBV7-7|.
CASSLGGSRDQETQYF
>TRBV4-2|.
CASSQVSSSIDNEQFF
>TRBV2|.
CASSEVWGGYQPQHF
>TRBV9|.
CASSERQAQNTEAFF
>TRBV11-2|TRBD1
CASSHWPGQGESPLHF
>TRBV7-6|.
CASTADSFSYEQYF
>TRBV21-1|.
CASSRSTDTQYF